This TCR beta chain was identified in a study of T cell repertoires in cytomegalovirus infection. MiXCR, applied by TCRdb to the reads, yields one record per CDR3 protein. The table includes some 43,000 distinct CDR3 sequences, 21% detected once. For this clonotype: Antigen: not known.

The length of the CDR3 is 15 residues. Trimming removed 3 bases from V and 4 bases from J; junction bases left unmatched: 6. Germline loops: CDR1 MGHRA, CDR2 YSYEKL. The sequence came from a human donor in good health (CMV status not recorded). Some clones in this sample may be carry-over from other donors' samples. Sequencing used CD8+ T cells from cultured PBMCs, obtained from culture after CMV antigen stimulation. The chain joins TRBV4-1 to TRBJ2-7; 10 bases are a match to TRBD1. The CDR3 bases are TGCGCCAGCAGCCAGACCTGGACAGGGGGTTACGAGCAGTACTTC. Its protein is CASSQTWTGGYEQYF.